Listed here is a single TCR beta chain. Its cognate antigen is unknown. The PCR was carried out with 60 Vbeta primers and 13 Jbeta primers. TCRdb's table, derived via immunoSEQ multiplex PCR, lists solely in-frame clones and lacks some. This sample has 65,000 to 85,000 clones; around 65% occur once, and the top ten carry roughly 5%. Germline CDR1 reads SGHDT; CDR2 reads YYEEEE. V lost 1 base, J lost 0 bases, and 8 bases stayed unmatched. The CDR3 loop spans 18 amino acids. Likely unrecorded immune exposures existed in these nominally healthy donors. This sample was taken from a study of cytomegalovirus exposure and HLA in healthy donors. Study-level findings and limits: Common viral pathogens (according to a later analysis) appeared linked to several of the most significant clusters. Analyzed later, most CMV-associated TCR beta chains appeared HLA-restricted. No immune exposure information besides CMV serostatus was available.

The receptor comes from a man aged 60 to 75 in good health and CMV-seropositive. This chain links TRBV5-6 with TRBJ2-3; TRBD2 agrees at 10 bases. The sequencing input was PBMCs. The CDR3 here is CASSLLSSGSVSTDTQYF. CDR3 DNA: TGTGCCAGCAGCTTGTTGTCTAGCGGGAGCGTTAGCACAGATACGCAGTATTTT.